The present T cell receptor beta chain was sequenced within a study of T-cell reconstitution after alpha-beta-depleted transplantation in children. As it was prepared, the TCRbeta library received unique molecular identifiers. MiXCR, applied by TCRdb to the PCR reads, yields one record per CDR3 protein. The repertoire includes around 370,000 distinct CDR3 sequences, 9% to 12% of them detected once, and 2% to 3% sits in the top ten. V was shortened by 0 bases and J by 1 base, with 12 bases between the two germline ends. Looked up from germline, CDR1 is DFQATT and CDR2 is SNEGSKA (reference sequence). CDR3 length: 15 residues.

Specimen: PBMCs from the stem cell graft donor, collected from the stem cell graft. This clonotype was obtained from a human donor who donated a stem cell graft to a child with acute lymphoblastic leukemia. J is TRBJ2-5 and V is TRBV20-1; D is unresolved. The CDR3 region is CSARDSRTVQETQYF. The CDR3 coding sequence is TGCAGTGCTAGAGATTCTCGGACGGTCCAAGAGACCCAGTACTTC.